This TCR beta chain was recorded in a study of radiotherapy plus CTLA-4 blockade in lung cancer. Lung cancer patients with chemo-refractory metastatic non-small-cell disease were given focal radiation plus CTLA-4 blockade with ipilimumab. This clone was detected only once. Produced via immunoSEQ multiplex PCR; TCRdb's table is partial and in-frame only. This sample carries around 44,000 clones, 80% to 90% of them seen once, and the ten largest clones take about 17%. There are 14 residues in the CDR3. Germline V gene data show CDR1 as LNHDA and CDR2 as SQIVND (reference sequence). V was pared by 3 bases and J by 7 bases, with 5 bases of the junction left unmatched.

This specimen was peripheral blood, taken from a patient treated with radiotherapy plus ipilimumab. This TCR derives from a human donor with non-small cell lung cancer that progressed on radiotherapy plus ipilimumab. Some clones in this sample may be carry-over from other donors' samples. The chain uses TRBV19 and TRBJ1-3; 8 bases line up with TRBD1. For the CDR3, the DNA is TGTGCCAGTAGTATCTCCAGGGGGCCTAACACCATATATTTT. Encoded protein: CASSISRGPNTIYF.